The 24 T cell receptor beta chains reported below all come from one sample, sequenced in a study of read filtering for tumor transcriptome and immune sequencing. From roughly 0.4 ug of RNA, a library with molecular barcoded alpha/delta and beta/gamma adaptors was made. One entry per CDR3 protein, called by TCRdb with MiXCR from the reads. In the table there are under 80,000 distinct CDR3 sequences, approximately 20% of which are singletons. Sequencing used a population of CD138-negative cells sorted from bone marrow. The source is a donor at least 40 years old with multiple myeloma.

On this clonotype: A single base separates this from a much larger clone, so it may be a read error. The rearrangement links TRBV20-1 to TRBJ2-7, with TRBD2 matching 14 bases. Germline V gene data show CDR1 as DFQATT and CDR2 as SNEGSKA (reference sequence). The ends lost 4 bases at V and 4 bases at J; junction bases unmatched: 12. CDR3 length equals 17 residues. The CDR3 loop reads CSANLGTSGGSWYEQYF. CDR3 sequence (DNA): TGCAGTGCTAACCTCGGGACTAGCGGGGGAAGTTGGTACGAGCAGTACTTC.

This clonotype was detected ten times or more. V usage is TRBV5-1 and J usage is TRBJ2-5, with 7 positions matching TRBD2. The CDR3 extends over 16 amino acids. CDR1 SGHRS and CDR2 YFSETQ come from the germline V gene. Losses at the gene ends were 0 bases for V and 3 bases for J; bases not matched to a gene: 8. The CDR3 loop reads CASSLGASGTKETQYF. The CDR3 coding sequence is TGCGCCAGCAGCTTGGGGGCTAGCGGAACAAAAGAGACCCAGTACTTC.

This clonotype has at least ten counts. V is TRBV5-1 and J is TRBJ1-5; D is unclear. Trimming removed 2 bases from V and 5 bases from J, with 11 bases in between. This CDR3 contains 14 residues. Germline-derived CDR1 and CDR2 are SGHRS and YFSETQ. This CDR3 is CASSLSHPDQPQHF. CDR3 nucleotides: TGCGCCAGCAGCTTATCACACCCCGATCAGCCCCAGCATTTT. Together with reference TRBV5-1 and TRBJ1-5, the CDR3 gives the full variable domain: KAGVTQTPRYLIKTRGQQVTLSCSPISGHRSVSWYQQTPGQGLQFLFEYFSETQRNKGNFPGRFSGRQFSNSRSEMNVSTLELGDSALYLCASSLSHPDQPQHFGDGTRLSIL.

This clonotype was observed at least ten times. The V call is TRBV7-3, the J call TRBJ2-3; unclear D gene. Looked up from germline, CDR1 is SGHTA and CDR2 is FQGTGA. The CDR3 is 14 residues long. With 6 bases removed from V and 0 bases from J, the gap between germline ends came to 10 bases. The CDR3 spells CASREGFSTDTQYF. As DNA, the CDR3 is TGTGCCAGCAGAGAAGGGTTTAGCACAGATACGCAGTATTTT.

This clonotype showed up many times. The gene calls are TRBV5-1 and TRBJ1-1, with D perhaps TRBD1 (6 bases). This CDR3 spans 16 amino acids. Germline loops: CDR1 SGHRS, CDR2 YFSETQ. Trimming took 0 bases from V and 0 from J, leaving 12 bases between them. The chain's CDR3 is CASSLGVDRLNTEAFF. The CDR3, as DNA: TGCGCCAGCAGCTTGGGAGTCGACAGGTTGAACACTGAAGCTTTCTTT.

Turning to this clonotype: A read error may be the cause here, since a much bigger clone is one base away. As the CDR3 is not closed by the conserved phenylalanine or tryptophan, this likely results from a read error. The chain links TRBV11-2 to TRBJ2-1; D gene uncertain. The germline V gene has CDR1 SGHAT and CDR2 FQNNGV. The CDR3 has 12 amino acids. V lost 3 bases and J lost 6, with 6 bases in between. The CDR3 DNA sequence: TGTGCCAGCAGCTTTATGGGCAATGAGCAGTTCCTC. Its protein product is CASSFMGNEQFL.

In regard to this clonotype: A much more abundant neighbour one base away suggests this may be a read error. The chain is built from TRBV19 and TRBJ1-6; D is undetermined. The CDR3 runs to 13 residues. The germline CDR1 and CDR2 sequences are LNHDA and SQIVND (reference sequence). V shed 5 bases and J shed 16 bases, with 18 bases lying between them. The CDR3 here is CASSAQQRRSLHF. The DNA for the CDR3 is TGTGCCAGTAGTGCCCAGCAAAGGCGGTCACTCCACTTT. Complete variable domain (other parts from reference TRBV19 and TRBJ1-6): DGGITQSPKYLFRKEGQNVTLSCEQNLNHDAMYWYRQDPGQGLRLIYYSQIVNDFQKGDIAEGYSVSREKKESFPLTVTSAQKNPTAFYLCASSAQQRRSLHFGNGTRLTVT.

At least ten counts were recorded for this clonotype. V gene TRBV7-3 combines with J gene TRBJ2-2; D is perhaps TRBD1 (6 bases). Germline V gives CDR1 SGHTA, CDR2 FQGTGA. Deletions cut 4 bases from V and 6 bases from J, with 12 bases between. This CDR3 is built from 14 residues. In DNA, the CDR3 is TGTGCCAGCAGCTCAACAGGGATCCCCGGGGAGCTGTTTTTT. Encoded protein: CASSSTGIPGELFF.

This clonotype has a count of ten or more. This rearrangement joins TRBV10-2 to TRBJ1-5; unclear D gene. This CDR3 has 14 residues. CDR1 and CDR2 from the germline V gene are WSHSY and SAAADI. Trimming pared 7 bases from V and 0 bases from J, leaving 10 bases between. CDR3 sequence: CASNHGVSNQPQHF. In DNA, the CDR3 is TGCGCCAGCAATCACGGGGTTAGCAATCAGCCCCAGCATTTT.

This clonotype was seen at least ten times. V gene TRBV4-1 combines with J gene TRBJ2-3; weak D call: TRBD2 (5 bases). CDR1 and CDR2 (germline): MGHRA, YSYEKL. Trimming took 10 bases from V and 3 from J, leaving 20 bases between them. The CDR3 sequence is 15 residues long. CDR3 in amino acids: CATALATLGTDTQYF. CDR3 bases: TGCGCCACCGCCCTAGCTACTCTAGGAACAGATACGCAGTATTTT.

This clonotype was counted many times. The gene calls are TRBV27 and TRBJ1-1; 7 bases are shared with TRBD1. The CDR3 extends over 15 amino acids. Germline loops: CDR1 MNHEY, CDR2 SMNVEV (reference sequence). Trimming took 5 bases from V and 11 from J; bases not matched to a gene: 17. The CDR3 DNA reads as TGTGCCAGCAGTCCTCAACAGGACAGGCCCTCTGGCGCTTTCTTT. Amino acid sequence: CASSPQQDRPSGAFF.

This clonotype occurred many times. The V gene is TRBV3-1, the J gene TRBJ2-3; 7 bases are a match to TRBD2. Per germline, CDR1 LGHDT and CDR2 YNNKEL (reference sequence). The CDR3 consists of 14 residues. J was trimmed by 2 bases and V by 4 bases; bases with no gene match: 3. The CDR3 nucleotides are TGTGCCAGCAGCCGGGGGGGTTCCACAGATACGCAGTATTTT. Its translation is CASSRGGSTDTQYF.

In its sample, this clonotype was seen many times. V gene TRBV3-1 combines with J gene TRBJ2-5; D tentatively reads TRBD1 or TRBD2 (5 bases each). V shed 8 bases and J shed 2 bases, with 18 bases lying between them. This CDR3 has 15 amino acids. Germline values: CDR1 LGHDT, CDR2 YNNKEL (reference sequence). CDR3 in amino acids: CASGRRGAQQETQYF. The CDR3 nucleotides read TGTGCCAGCGGACGGAGAGGGGCTCAACAAGAGACCCAGTACTTC.

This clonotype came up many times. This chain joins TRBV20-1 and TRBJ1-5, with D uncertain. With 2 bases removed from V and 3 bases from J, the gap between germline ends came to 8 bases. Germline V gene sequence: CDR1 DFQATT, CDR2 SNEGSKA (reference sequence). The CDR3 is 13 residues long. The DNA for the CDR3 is TGCAGTGCTAGAAGACAAGACAATCAGCCCCAGCATTTT. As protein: CSARRQDNQPQHF.

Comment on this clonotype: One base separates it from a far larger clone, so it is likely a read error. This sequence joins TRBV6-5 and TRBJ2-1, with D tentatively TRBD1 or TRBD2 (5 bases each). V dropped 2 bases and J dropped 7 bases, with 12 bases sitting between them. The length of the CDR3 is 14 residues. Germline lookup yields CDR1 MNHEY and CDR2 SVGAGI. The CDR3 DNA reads TGTGCCAGCAGTTACGAAAGGGGACCAAATGAGCAGTTCTTC. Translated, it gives CASSYERGPNEQFF.

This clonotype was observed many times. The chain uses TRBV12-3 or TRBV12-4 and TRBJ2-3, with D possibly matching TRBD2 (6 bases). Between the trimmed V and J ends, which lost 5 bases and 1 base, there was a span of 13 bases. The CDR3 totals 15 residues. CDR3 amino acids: CASSPQRARTDTQYF. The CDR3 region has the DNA TGTGCCAGCAGTCCCCAGCGGGCGCGCACAGATACGCAGTATTTT.

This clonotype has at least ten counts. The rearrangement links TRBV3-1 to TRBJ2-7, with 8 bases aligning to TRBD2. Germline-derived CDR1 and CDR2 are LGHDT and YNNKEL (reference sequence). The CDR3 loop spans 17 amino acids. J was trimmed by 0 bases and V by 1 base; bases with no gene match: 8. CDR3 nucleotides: TGTGCCAGCAGCCAAGCCGCCACTAGCGGAAGCTCCTACGAGCAGTACTTC. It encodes CASSQAATSGSSYEQYF.

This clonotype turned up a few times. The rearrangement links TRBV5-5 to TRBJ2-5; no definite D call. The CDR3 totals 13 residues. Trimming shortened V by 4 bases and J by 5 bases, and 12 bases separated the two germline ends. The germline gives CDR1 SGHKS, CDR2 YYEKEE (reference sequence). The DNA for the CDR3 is TGTGCCAGCAGCCCGGGTCCCACGGAGACCCAGTACTTC. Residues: CASSPGPTETQYF.

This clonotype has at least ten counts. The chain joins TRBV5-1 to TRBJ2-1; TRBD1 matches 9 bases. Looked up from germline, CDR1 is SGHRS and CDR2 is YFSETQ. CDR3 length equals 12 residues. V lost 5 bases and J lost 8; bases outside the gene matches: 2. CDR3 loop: CASRRTGDEQFF. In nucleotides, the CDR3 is TGCGCCAGCAGACGGACAGGGGATGAGCAGTTCTTC.

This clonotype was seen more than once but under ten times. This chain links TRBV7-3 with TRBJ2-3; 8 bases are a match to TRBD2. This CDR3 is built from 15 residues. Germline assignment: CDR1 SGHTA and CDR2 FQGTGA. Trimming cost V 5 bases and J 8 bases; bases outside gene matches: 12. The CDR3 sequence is CASSPDCGGSGTQYF. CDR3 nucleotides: TGTGCCAGCAGCCCCGACTGCGGGGGGTCAGGTACGCAGTATTTT.

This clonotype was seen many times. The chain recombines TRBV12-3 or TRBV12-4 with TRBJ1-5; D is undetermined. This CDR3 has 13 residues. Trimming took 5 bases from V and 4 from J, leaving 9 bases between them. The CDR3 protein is CASSRGLNQPQHF. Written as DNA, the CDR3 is TGTGCCAGCAGTAGAGGGCTGAATCAGCCCCAGCATTTT.

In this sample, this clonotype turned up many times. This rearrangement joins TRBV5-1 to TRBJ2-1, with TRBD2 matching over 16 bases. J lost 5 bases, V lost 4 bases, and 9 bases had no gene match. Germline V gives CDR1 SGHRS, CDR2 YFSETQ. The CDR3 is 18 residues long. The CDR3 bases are TGCGCCAGCAGCAGGGGGACTAGCGGGGGGGCCGGCGACAATGAGCAGTTCTTC. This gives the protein CASSRGTSGGAGDNEQFF.

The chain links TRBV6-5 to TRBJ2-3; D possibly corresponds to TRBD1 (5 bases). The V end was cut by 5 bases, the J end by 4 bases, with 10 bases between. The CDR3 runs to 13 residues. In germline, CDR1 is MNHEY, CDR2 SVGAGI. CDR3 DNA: TGTGCCAGCAGTCCACGCAGGGCAGATACGCAGTATTTT. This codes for CASSPRRADTQYF.

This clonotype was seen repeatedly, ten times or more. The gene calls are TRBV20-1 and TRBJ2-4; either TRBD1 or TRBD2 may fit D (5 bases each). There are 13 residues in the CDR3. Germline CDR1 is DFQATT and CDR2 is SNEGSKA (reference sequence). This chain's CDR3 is CSGDGSAKNIQYF. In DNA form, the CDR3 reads TGCAGCGGGGACGGGTCGGCCAAAAACATTCAGTACTTC.